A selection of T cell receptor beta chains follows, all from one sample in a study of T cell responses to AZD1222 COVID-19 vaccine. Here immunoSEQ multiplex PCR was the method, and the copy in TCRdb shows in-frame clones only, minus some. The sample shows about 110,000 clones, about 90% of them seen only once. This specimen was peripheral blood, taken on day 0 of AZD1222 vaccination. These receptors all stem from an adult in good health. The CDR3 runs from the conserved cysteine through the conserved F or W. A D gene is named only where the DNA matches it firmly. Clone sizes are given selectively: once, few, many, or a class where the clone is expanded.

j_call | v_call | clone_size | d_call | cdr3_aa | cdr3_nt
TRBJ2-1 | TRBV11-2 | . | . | CASSLPLHNNEQFF | TGTGCCAGCAGCTTACCTTTACACAACAATGAGCAGTTCTTC
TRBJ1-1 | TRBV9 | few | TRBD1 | CASSVGQGKTEAFF | TGTGCCAGCAGCGTAGGACAGGGAAAGACTGAAGCTTTCTTT
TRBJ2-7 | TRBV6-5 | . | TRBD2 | CASSITSGNSYEQYF | TGTGCCAGCAGTATTACTAGCGGGAACTCCTACGAGCAGTACTTC
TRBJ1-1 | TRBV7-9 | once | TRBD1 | CASSLAVGGVAEAFF | TGTGCCAGCAGCTTAGCGGTAGGGGGCGTAGCTGAAGCTTTCTTT
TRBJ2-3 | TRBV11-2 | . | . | CASSRNRITDTQYF | TGTGCCAGCAGCAGAAACAGAATCACAGATACGCAGTATTTT
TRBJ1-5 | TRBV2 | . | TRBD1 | CASSSDRGSAQPQHF | TGTGCCAGCAGTTCAGACAGGGGATCTGCTCAGCCCCAGCATTTT
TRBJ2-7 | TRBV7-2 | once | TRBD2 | CASSSTSGLSYEQYF | TGTGCCAGCAGCTCCACTAGCGGGCTCTCCTACGAGCAGTACTTC
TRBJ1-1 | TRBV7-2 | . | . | CASSLRPSTGTEAFF | TGTGCCAGCAGCCTCCGGCCATCCACCGGGACTGAAGCTTTCTTT
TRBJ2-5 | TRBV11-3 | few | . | CASSPPGVGAGETQYF | TGTGCCAGCAGCCCCCCTGGTGTCGGCGCCGGGGAGACCCAGTACTTC
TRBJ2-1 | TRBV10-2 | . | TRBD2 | CASSPASLAGAYNEQFF | TGCGCCAGCAGCCCCGCTAGCTTAGCGGGAGCCTACAATGAGCAGTTCTTC
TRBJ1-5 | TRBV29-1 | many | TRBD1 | CSVRGTGKEPQHF | TGCAGCGTTAGGGGGACAGGGAAGGAGCCCCAGCATTTT
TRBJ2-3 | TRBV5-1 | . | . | CASRQIAVSTDTQYF | TGCGCCAGCAGACAAATAGCGGTTAGCACAGATACGCAGTATTTT
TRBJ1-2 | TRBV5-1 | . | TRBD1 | CASSLAGTGLNYGYTF | TGCGCCAGCAGCTTGGCCGGGACAGGGCTAAACTATGGCTACACCTTC
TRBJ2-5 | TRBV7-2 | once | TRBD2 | CASSLRGLAAEETQYF | TGTGCCAGCAGCTTGCGGGGACTAGCGGCTGAAGAGACCCAGTACTTC
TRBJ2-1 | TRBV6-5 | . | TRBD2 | CASTGLAPYNEQFF | TGTGCCAGCACCGGACTAGCGCCCTACAATGAGCAGTTCTTC